This passage covers 14 T cell receptor beta chains from one sample sequenced in a study of blood T cell repertoires in COVID-19. Profiling relied on immunoSEQ multiplex PCR, and the TCRdb table lists in-frame clones only, not all of them. The profile covers 200,000 or so clones, with roughly 89% appearing a single time and around 2.3% taken by the ten largest. The sequencing sample was made of PBMCs or T cells enriched from blood (not recorded which). Receptors were obtained from a woman in her thirties or forties with acute COVID-19.

The chain carries TRBV10-3 and TRBJ2-1; D is ambiguous. The CDR3 covers 13 residues. Trimming took 5 bases from V and 5 from J, leaving 10 bases between them. Germline V gene lookup returns CDR1 ENHRY and CDR2 SYGVKD. CDR3 region: CAISSGFNNEQFF. The CDR3 DNA sequence: TGTGCCATCAGTTCCGGGTTTAACAATGAGCAGTTCTTC.

The chain employs TRBV29-1 and TRBJ1-1; D is ambiguous. Trimming removed 3 bases at V and 1 base at J, with 3 bases between. The CDR3 spans 11 residues. The germline CDR1 and CDR2 sequences are SQVTM and ANQGSEA. This chain's CDR3 is CSVDGNTEAFF. The CDR3, as DNA: TGCAGCGTTGACGGGAACACTGAAGCTTTCTTT.

V and J are TRBV19 and TRBJ1-6; D perhaps matches TRBD1 (6 bases). The CDR3 runs to 16 residues. The V end lost 9 bases, the J end lost 5 bases, and 20 bases lay between the germline ends. The germline CDR1 and CDR2 sequences are LNHDA and SQIVND (reference sequence). CDR3 residues: CASTKGRGRNNSPLHF. CDR3 bases: TGTGCCAGCACCAAGGGGAGGGGGAGGAATAATTCACCCCTCCACTTT.

The V and J genes are TRBV5-4 and TRBJ2-5; D is possibly TRBD1 (6 bases). CDR3 length equals 16 residues. CDR1 is SGHNT, CDR2 YYREEE, per germline (reference sequence). Trimming removed 4 bases from V and 2 bases from J, with 18 bases in between. The CDR3 here is CASSAAQGSFQETQYF. The CDR3, as DNA: TGTGCCAGCAGCGCCGCCCAGGGGTCTTTTCAAGAGACCCAGTACTTC.

In its sample, this clone was seen once. The chain is built from TRBV16 and TRBJ2-5; no clear D. Germline CDR1 KGHSY, CDR2 FQNENV. The CDR3 length is 13 residues. Trimming cost V 3 bases and J 1 base, with 6 bases left between them. As DNA, the CDR3 is TGTGCCAGCAGCCAGGCCGTCCAAGAGACCCAGTACTTC. Amino acids: CASSQAVQETQYF.

The chain employs TRBV7-6 and TRBJ2-3; 7 nucleotides match TRBD1. V was pared by 5 bases and J by 4 bases, with 15 bases of the junction left unmatched. Germline V gives CDR1 SGHVS, CDR2 FNYEAQ. This CDR3 has 17 residues. The CDR3: CASSLTGPQTGADTQYF. CDR3 DNA sequence: TGTGCCAGCAGCCTCACCGGACCCCAAACAGGGGCAGATACGCAGTATTTT. Full variable domain (rest looked up from reference TRBV7-6 and TRBJ2-3): GAGVSQSPRYKVTKRGQDVALRCDPISGHVSLYWYRQALGQGPEFLTYFNYEAQQDKSGLPNDRFSAERPEGSISTLTIQRTEQRDSAMYRCASSLTGPQTGADTQYFGPGTRLTVL.

V gene TRBV10-2 combines with J gene TRBJ1-1; 7 nucleotides align to TRBD1. The junction had 3 bases not matched to a gene; V was cut back by 7 bases and J by 4 bases. CDR1 and CDR2 from the germline V gene are WSHSY and SAAADI. The CDR3 extends over 12 amino acids. CDR3 bases: TGCGCCAGCAAAGACAGGGCCACTGAAGCTTTCTTT. Its translation: CASKDRATEAFF.

The chain links TRBV28 to TRBJ1-5, with D hard to call. The germline V gene has CDR1 MDHEN and CDR2 SYDVKM. The CDR3 totals 15 residues. Trimming stripped 3 bases from V and 4 bases from J, with 13 bases between. The CDR3 spells CASSLPRTPNQPQHF. The CDR3 DNA reads TGTGCCAGCAGTTTGCCCCGCACACCAAATCAGCCCCAGCATTTT.

The chain employs TRBV9 and TRBJ1-1; D call uncertain. The CDR3 runs to 15 residues. In germline, CDR1 is SGDLS, CDR2 YYNGEE. V was pared by 0 bases and J by 1 base, with 10 bases between. The CDR3 loop is CASSVDEAPNTEAFF. The CDR3 region has the DNA TGTGCCAGCAGCGTAGACGAGGCGCCGAACACTGAAGCTTTCTTT. Supplemented by reference TRBV9 and TRBJ1-1, the full variable domain reads DSGVTQTPKHLITATGQRVTLRCSPRSGDLSVYWYQQSLDQGLQFLIQYYNGEERAKGNILERFSAQQFPDLHSELNLSSLELGDSALYFCASSVDEAPNTEAFFGQGTRLTVV.

The genes are TRBV27 and TRBJ2-3; 8 positions agree with TRBD1. Germline loops: CDR1 MNHEY, CDR2 SMNVEV (reference sequence). The J segment lost 3 bases and the V segment lost 8 bases, leaving 13 bases of the junction unmatched. CDR3 length: 16 residues. The DNA of the CDR3 is TGTGCCAGCTCCTCCGCCCGGACAGGGAGAACAGATACGCAGTATTTT. Protein: CASSSARTGRTDTQYF.

Concerning this clone itself: Germline and junction disagree at one end, which may indicate a read error. The rearrangement links TRBV19 to TRBJ2-1; the match to TRBD2 covers 12 bases. Looked up from germline, CDR1 is LNHDA and CDR2 is SQIVND (reference sequence). CDR3 length: 16 amino acids. The CDR3 nucleotides read TGTGCCAGCAGTACGACTAGCGGGAGCCCAATGGATGAGCAGTTCTTC. This gives the protein CASSTTSGSPMDEQFF. Using reference TRBV19 and TRBJ2-1 for the parts outside the CDR3, the full variable domain is DGGITQSPKYLFRKEGQNVTLSCEQNLNHDAMYWYRQDPGQGLRLIYYSQIVNDFQKGDIAEGYSVSREKKESFPLTVTSAQKNPTAFYLCASSTTSGSPMDEQFFGPGTRLTVL.

The V call is TRBV9, the J call TRBJ2-1; TRBD2 matches 10 bases. Germline V gene lookup returns CDR1 SGDLS and CDR2 YYNGEE. V shed 0 bases, J shed 9 bases, and the junction held 12 bases outside the gene matches. CDR3 length: 17 residues. CDR3 sequence (DNA): TGTGCCAGCAGCGTAGGACTAGCGGGCTATTTACATGGTGAGCAGTTCTTC. Protein product: CASSVGLAGYLHGEQFF. Full variable domain (missing parts from reference TRBV9 and TRBJ2-1): DSGVTQTPKHLITATGQRVTLRCSPRSGDLSVYWYQQSLDQGLQFLIQYYNGEERAKGNILERFSAQQFPDLHSELNLSSLELGDSALYFCASSVGLAGYLHGEQFFGPGTRLTVL.

This sequence joins TRBV6-5 and TRBJ2-1, with TRBD2 as a possible D gene (6 bases). CDR3 size: 12 residues. Trimming took off 6 bases at V and 6 bases at J, with 9 bases between the two ends. The V gene's germline CDR1 is MNHEY and CDR2 SVGAGI. The CDR3 bases are TGTGCCAGCAGCTGGGACTTCAATGAGCAGTTCTTC. Protein: CASSWDFNEQFF.

This rearrangement joins TRBV5-1 to TRBJ2-7; D may be TRBD2 (5 bases). In germline, CDR1 is SGHRS, CDR2 YFSETQ. V lost 7 bases and J 5 bases, leaving 16 bases between the germline ends. The CDR3 loop spans 13 amino acids. The DNA for the CDR3 is TGCGCCAGCGGAGGAGTGGCAAACGACGAGCAGTACTTC. Its translation: CASGGVANDEQYF.